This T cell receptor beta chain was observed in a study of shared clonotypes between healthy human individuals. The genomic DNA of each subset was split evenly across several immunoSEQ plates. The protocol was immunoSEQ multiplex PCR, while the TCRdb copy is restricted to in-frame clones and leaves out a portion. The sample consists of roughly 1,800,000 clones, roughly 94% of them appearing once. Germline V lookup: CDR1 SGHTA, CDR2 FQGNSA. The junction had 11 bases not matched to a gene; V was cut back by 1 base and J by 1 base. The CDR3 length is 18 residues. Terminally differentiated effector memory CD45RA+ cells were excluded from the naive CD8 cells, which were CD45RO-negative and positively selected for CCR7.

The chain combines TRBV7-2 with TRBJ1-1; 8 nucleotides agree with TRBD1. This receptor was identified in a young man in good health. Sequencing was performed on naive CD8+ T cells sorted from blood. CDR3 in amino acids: CASSLDRQGWEANTEAFF. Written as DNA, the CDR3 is TGTGCCAGCAGCTTAGACAGACAGGGGTGGGAGGCGAACACTGAAGCTTTCTTT.